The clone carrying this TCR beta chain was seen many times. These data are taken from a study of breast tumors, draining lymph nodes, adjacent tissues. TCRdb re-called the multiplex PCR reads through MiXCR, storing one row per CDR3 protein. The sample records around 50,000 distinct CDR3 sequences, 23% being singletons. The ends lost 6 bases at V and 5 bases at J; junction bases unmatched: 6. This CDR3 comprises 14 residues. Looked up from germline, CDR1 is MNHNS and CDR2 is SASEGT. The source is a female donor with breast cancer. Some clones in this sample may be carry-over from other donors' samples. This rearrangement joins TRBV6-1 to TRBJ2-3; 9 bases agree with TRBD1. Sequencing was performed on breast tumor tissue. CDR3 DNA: TGTGCCAGCAGCCGGACAGGGGCGATAGATACGCAGTATTTT. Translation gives CASSRTGAIDTQYF.